What follows are 30 T cell receptor beta chains derived from one specimen sequenced in a study of post-analysis software for immune sequencing data. These TCRs' antigens remain unknown. Regarding the study as a whole: Four to six TRBV segments were more frequent in patients than controls; TRBV5-6, TRBV5-1 and TRBV20-1 belonged to this group.

Unique molecular identifiers featured in each of the TCR beta cDNA libraries. TCRdb used MiXCR to reprocess the PCR reads, holding one entry per CDR3 protein. The sample includes 380,000 or so distinct CDR3 sequences, roughly 30% of them seen just once. The sequenced sample consisted of blood. The source is a girl between 5 and 17 years old with multiple sclerosis.

There are many counts of this clonotype. The V gene is TRBV29-1, the J gene TRBJ2-3; tentative D call: TRBD2 (5 bases). CDR1 is SQVTM, CDR2 ANQGSEA, per germline. Trimming took off 6 bases at V and 1 base at J, with 17 bases between the two ends. The length of the CDR3 is 15 residues. CDR3 DNA: TGCAGCGTGGCGACCGGACTTCTCGGCACAGATACGCAGTATTTT. It codes for CSVATGLLGTDTQYF.

V gene TRBV28 combines with J gene TRBJ2-1, with 8 bases aligning to TRBD2. This CDR3 region has 12 residues. Looked up from germline, CDR1 is MDHEN and CDR2 is SYDVKM. With V trimmed by 7 bases and J by 15 bases, 11 bases remained unmatched. The DNA for the CDR3 is TGTGCCAGCAATAGGGGTGAGCGGGGGCCGTTCTTC. This gives the protein CASNRGERGPFF. Full variable domain (remainder filled in from reference TRBV28 and TRBJ2-1): DVKVTQSSRYLVKRTGEKVFLECVQDMDHENMFWYRQDPGLGLRLIYFSYDVKMKEKGDIPEGYSVSREKKERFSLILESASTNQTSMYLCASNRGERGPFFGPGTRLTVL.

V and J are TRBV24-1 and TRBJ2-3; 10 bases line up with TRBD1. Germline CDR1 reads KGHDR; CDR2 reads SFDVKD. The CDR3 totals 16 residues. The junction had 12 bases not matched to a gene; V was cut back by 7 bases and J by 6 bases. The CDR3 region is CATSSHRDRGRDTQYF. For the CDR3, the DNA is TGTGCCACCAGCAGCCACCGGGACAGGGGAAGGGATACGCAGTATTTT.

The table lists this clonotype with a few counts. The chain carries TRBV11-1 and TRBJ2-5; D uncertain. The CDR3 consists of 14 residues. The V gene lost 3 bases and the J gene lost 1 base, with 9 bases spanning the gap. The germline CDR1 and CDR2 sequences are SGHAT and FQDESV (reference sequence). The CDR3 sequence: CASSFLGSQETQYF. The CDR3 DNA sequence: TGTGCCAGCAGCTTTTTGGGTAGCCAAGAGACCCAGTACTTC.

The table lists this clonotype with a few counts. The genes are TRBV5-4 and TRBJ1-2; 12 bases map to TRBD1. V gave up 4 bases and J gave up 5 bases; unmatched junction bases: 6. The CDR3 runs 15 residues. The germline V gene encodes CDR1 SGHNT and CDR2 YYREEE (reference sequence). The CDR3 here is CASSGTGGADYGYTF. Written as DNA, the CDR3 is TGTGCCAGCAGCGGGACAGGGGGCGCGGATTATGGCTACACCTTC.

This chain uses TRBV20-1 with TRBJ2-4; D possibly corresponds to TRBD1 (5 bases). The DNA end is more similar to TRBJ2-7, so the J call may be wrong. CDR1 is DFQATT and CDR2 is SNEGSKA in the germline V gene (reference sequence). This CDR3 comprises 15 residues. The CDR3 DNA reads as TGCAATGCCTACACGCAGGACACCAACTCCTACGAGCAGTACTTC. This encodes CNAYTQDTNSYEQYF.

There are a few counts of this clonotype. The V and J genes are TRBV6-5 and TRBJ2-4, with 7 bases identical to TRBD1. The J call could be wrong; TRBJ2-7 is a better fit for the DNA end. The CDR3 loop spans 15 amino acids. CDR1 MNHEY and CDR2 SVGAGI come from the germline V gene. CDR3 region: CASSPDRALGNEQYF. The CDR3 coding sequence is TGTGCCAGCAGCCCCGACAGGGCATTGGGCAACGAGCAGTACTTC.

The rearrangement uses TRBV6-5 and TRBJ2-7; 7 nucleotides agree with TRBD2. Matching the DNA end better, TRBJ2-5 makes the J call doubtful. Germline V CDR1 and CDR2: MNHEY, SVGAGI. The CDR3 consists of 13 residues. CDR3 region: CASSVAGGETQYF. DNA of the CDR3: TGTGCCAGCAGTGTAGCGGGCGGAGAGACCCAGTACTTC.

This chain uses TRBV7-9 with TRBJ1-4, with D possibly matching TRBD1 (6 bases). The CDR3 contains 16 residues. V was shortened by 5 bases and J by 0 bases, with 13 bases between the two germline ends. CDR1 is SEHNR and CDR2 is FQNEAQ in the germline V gene (reference sequence). The CDR3 spells CASSPSGDATNEKLFF. CDR3 nucleotide sequence: TGTGCCAGCAGCCCGTCAGGGGACGCAACTAATGAAAAACTGTTTTTT.

A few counts support this clonotype. The rearrangement joins TRBV29-1 to TRBJ1-1; TRBD1 aligns across 7 bases. Per the germline V gene, CDR1 is SQVTM and CDR2 is ANQGSEA. CDR3 length: 13 amino acids. V was clipped by 5 bases and J by 1 base; unmatched bases: 4. CDR3 loop: CSVRQGSNTEAFF. The DNA for the CDR3 is TGCAGCGTTCGACAGGGTTCGAACACTGAAGCTTTCTTT.

As concerns this clonotype: Given a much more abundant clone one base away, this may be a read error. The gene calls are TRBV4-2 and TRBJ2-6; 8 bases are a match to TRBD2. The CDR3 consists of 16 residues. Per the germline V gene, CDR1 is LGHNA and CDR2 is YNFKEQ. For the CDR3, the DNA is TGTGCCAGCAGCCAAGCCGGGGGGGATGGGGCCAACGTCCGGACTTTC. Its protein is CASSQAGGDGANVRTF.

The chain is built from TRBV7-9 and TRBJ1-2, with a tentative D call TRBD1 (5 bases). V lost 4 bases and J 13 bases, leaving 13 bases between the germline ends. This CDR3 region has 11 residues. The germline CDR1 and CDR2 sequences are SEHNR and FQNEAQ (reference sequence). The CDR3 loop is CASSSIGGPTF. The CDR3 coding sequence is TGTGCCAGCAGCTCCATCGGGGGTCCCACCTTC.

V usage is TRBV11-2 and J usage is TRBJ2-5; no reliable D call. Per the germline V gene, CDR1 is SGHAT and CDR2 is FQNNGV. The CDR3 consists of 14 residues. Between the trimmed V and J ends, which lost 3 bases and 2 bases, there was a span of 10 bases. CDR3 sequence: CASSFLPSQETQYF. The DNA of the CDR3 is TGTGCCAGCAGCTTTTTACCCTCACAAGAGACCCAGTACTTC.

The J gene is TRBJ2-6, the V gene TRBV20-1; TRBD1 or TRBD2 may be the D gene (5 bases each). The V end lost 4 bases, the J end lost 0 bases, and 22 bases lay between the germline ends. There are 19 residues in the CDR3. Germline loops: CDR1 DFQATT, CDR2 SNEGSKA (reference sequence). For the CDR3, the DNA is TGCAGTGCTACTGCCCCGGGACCCGCTAGGGGCTCTGGGGCCAACGTCCTGACTTTC. This encodes CSATAPGPARGSGANVLTF.

A few counts support this clonotype. This chain connects TRBV12-3 or TRBV12-4 to TRBJ2-5; no clear D gene. Trimming pared 7 bases from V and 5 bases from J, leaving 11 bases between. CDR3 size: 12 residues. CDR3 protein: CASMLDGETQYF. The CDR3 DNA sequence: TGTGCCAGCATGCTTGACGGGGAGACCCAGTACTTC.

CDR3 in DNA: TGTGCCAGCAGCTTAGAACAGACTCAAAACACCGGGGAGCTGTTTTTT. It specifies CASSLEQTQNTGELFF. The J gene is TRBJ2-2, the V gene TRBV7-6; no reliable D call. V was pared by 1 base and J by 2 bases, with 11 bases between. CDR3 size: 16 residues. From germline, CDR1 is SGHVS and CDR2 FNYEAQ.

The chain links TRBV12-3 or TRBV12-4 to TRBJ2-1, with 7 bases identical to TRBD2. CDR3 length equals 15 residues. V shed 3 bases and J 5 bases; nucleotides not matched to a gene: 7. The CDR3, as DNA: TGTGCCAGCAGTTTTTTGACTAGCCAGGACAATGAGCAGTTCTTC. Its protein product is CASSFLTSQDNEQFF.

This clonotype was found a few times. V gene TRBV20-1 combines with J gene TRBJ2-1, with D uncertain. Germline CDR1 reads DFQATT; CDR2 reads SNEGSKA (reference sequence). The CDR3 has 13 amino acids. V dropped 1 base and J dropped 6 bases, with 10 bases sitting between them. The CDR3 nucleotides read TGCAGTGCTAGAGCGATGGCCCCCAATGAGCAGTTCTTC. Encoded protein: CSARAMAPNEQFF.

V usage is TRBV20-1 and J usage is TRBJ2-7; 9 positions match TRBD1. Germline-derived CDR1 and CDR2 are DFQATT and SNEGSKA (reference sequence). The CDR3 is 14 amino acids. Losses at the gene ends were 5 bases for V and 4 bases for J; bases not matched to a gene: 9. The CDR3 loop reads CSAGPGQGLYEQYF. The CDR3 DNA reads TGCAGTGCTGGCCCGGGACAGGGTCTTTACGAGCAGTACTTC.

The CDR3 nucleotides read TGCAGTGCTAGAGATCCAGAGAGACAGGGCGCAGCTCAGCCCCAGCATTTT. It is translated as CSARDPERQGAAQPQHF. The V and J genes are TRBV20-1 and TRBJ1-5; 7 positions match TRBD1. V lost 0 bases to trimming and J lost 6 bases; unmatched junction nucleotides: 14. The CDR3 has 17 residues. The V gene's germline CDR1 is DFQATT and CDR2 SNEGSKA (reference sequence).

This clonotype was observed a few times. The chain uses TRBV4-2 and TRBJ2-3; 7 positions match TRBD2. The CDR3 has 16 amino acids. Germline V gene data show CDR1 as LGHNA and CDR2 as YNFKEQ. Germline trimming cut 2 bases from V and 2 bases from J; bases unmatched to any gene: 7. The CDR3 DNA reads TGTGCCAGCAGCCAACACCGGGACTACTTCACAGATACGCAGTATTTT. Encoded protein: CASSQHRDYFTDTQYF.

This clonotype was counted only a few times. This chain joins TRBV12-3 or TRBV12-4 and TRBJ2-2; D is perhaps TRBD2 (6 bases). The ends were cut back, 6 bases at V and 7 bases at J, with 9 bases in the middle. The CDR3 contains 12 residues. The CDR3 reads CASRLTSGELFF. CDR3 sequence (DNA): TGTGCCAGCAGGCTGACTAGCGGGGAGCTGTTTTTT.

The chain is built from TRBV5-1 and TRBJ1-1; TRBD1 agrees at 9 bases. The germline V gene encodes CDR1 SGHRS and CDR2 YFSETQ. Trimming cost V 1 base and J 5 bases; bases outside gene matches: 6. The CDR3 contains 15 residues. The CDR3: CASSLRGTGKTEAFF. CDR3 sequence (DNA): TGCGCCAGCAGCTTGCGGGGGACAGGGAAGACTGAAGCTTTCTTT. The full variable domain, completed using reference TRBV5-1 and TRBJ1-1, is KAGVTQTPRYLIKTRGQQVTLSCSPISGHRSVSWYQQTPGQGLQFLFEYFSETQRNKGNFPGRFSGRQFSNSRSEMNVSTLELGDSALYLCASSLRGTGKTEAFFGQGTRLTVV.

This clonotype showed up just a few times. The chain combines TRBV4-1 with TRBJ2-1; D might be TRBD1 or TRBD2, each matching 7 bases. V lost 2 bases to trimming and J lost 7 bases, with 15 bases between them. CDR1 is MGHRA and CDR2 is YSYEKL in the germline V gene. The CDR3 runs to 15 residues. The CDR3 DNA reads as TGCGCCAGCAGCCAAATCCCAGGGGGGGTAAATGAGCAGTTCTTC. Amino acid sequence: CASSQIPGGVNEQFF.

This chain joins TRBV4-3 and TRBJ1-5; tentative D call: TRBD1 (5 bases). Germline CDR1 reads LGHNA; CDR2 reads YSLEER. The CDR3 runs to 15 residues. Trimming stripped 0 bases from V and 2 bases from J, with 8 bases between. The CDR3 DNA is TGCGCCAGCAGCCAAGACAGGGTTGGCAATCAGCCCCAGCATTTT. Its translation is CASSQDRVGNQPQHF.

This clonotype came up a few times. This sequence joins TRBV6-6 and TRBJ2-1; D may be TRBD1 (5 bases). This CDR3 contains 14 residues. The V gene's germline CDR1 is MNHNY and CDR2 SVGAGI (reference sequence). Trimming stripped 2 bases from V and 6 bases from J, with 11 bases between. CDR3: CASSYQGWGNEQFF. The CDR3 coding sequence is TGTGCCAGCAGTTACCAGGGTTGGGGCAATGAGCAGTTCTTC.

The chain joins TRBV5-1 to TRBJ1-1, with TRBD1 matching 8 bases. The CDR3 loop spans 16 amino acids. CDR1 SGHRS and CDR2 YFSETQ come from the germline V gene. J was trimmed by 4 bases and V by 2 bases; bases with no gene match: 10. The CDR3 DNA reads TGCGCCAGCAGCTTACAGGGGGTGCTGTTAGGCACTGAAGCTTTCTTT. It translates to CASSLQGVLLGTEAFF.

This clonotype was detected only a few times. The rearrangement uses TRBV4-2 and TRBJ2-1, with D hard to call. V was pared by 0 bases and J by 10 bases, with 13 bases between. Germline V gives CDR1 LGHNA, CDR2 YNFKEQ. This CDR3 is 14 amino acids long. CDR3 nucleotides: TGTGCCAGCAGCCAAGACAGCTTTACGGGCGAGCAGTTCTTC. Translating gives CASSQDSFTGEQFF.

This rearrangement joins TRBV10-3 to TRBJ2-3; D is unresolved. The CDR3 contains 13 residues. CDR1 and CDR2 from the germline V gene are ENHRY and SYGVKD. V shed 3 bases and J shed 0 bases, with 4 bases lying between them. The CDR3 loop is CAISDKSTDTQYF. In nucleotides, the CDR3 is TGTGCCATCAGTGACAAAAGCACAGATACGCAGTATTTT.

This clonotype was seen ten or more times. V gene TRBV7-8 combines with J gene TRBJ2-5; possibly TRBD1 for D (6 bases). Germline CDR1 is SGHVS and CDR2 is FQNEAQ. The CDR3 length is 16 residues. V was cut by 5 bases and J by 5 bases, with 21 bases left in between. Written as DNA, the CDR3 is TGTGCCAGCAGCAAGAACGCTGTACAGGGTATCGAGACCCAGTACTTC. The encoded protein is CASSKNAVQGIETQYF.